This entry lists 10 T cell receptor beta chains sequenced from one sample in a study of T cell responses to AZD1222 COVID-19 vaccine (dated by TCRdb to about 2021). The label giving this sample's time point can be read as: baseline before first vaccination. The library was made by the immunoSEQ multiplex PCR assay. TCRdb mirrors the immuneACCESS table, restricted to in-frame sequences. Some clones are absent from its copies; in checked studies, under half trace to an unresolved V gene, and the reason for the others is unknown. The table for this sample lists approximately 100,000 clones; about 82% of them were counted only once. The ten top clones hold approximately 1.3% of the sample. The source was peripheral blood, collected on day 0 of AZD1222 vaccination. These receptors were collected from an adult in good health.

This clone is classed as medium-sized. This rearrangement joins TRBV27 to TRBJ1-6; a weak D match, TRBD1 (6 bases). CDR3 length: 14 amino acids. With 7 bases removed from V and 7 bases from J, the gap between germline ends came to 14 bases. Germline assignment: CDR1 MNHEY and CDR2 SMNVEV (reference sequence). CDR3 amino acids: CASNVQGPNSPLHF. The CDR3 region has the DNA TGTGCCAGCAACGTACAGGGTCCCAATTCACCCCTCCACTTT.

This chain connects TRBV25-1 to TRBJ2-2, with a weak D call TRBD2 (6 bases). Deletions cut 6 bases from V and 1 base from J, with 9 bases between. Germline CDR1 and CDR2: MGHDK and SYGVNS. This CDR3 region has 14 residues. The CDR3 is CASRAGQNTGELFF. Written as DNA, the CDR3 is TGTGCCAGCAGGGCGGGGCAGAACACCGGGGAGCTGTTTTTT.

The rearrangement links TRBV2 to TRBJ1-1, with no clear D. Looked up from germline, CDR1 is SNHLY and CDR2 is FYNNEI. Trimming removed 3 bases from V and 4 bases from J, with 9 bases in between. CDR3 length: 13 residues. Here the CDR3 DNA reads TGTGCCAGCAGTGAGAGCCGGGCCACTGAAGCTTTCTTT. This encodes CASSESRATEAFF.

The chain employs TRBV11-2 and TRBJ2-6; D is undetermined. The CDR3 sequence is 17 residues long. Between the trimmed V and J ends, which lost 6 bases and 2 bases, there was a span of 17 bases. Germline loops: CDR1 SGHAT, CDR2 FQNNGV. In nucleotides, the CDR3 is TGTGCCAGCAGACCTCTAAGGGCGCGAGCTGGGGCCAACGTCCTGACTTTC. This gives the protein CASRPLRARAGANVLTF.

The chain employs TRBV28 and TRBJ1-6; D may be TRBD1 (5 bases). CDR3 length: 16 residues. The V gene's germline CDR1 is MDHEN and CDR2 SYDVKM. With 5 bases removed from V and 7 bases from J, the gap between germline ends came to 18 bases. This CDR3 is CASSTPAGRTNSPLHF. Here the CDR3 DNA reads TGTGCCAGCAGTACTCCAGCGGGTCGGACAAATTCACCCCTCCACTTT.

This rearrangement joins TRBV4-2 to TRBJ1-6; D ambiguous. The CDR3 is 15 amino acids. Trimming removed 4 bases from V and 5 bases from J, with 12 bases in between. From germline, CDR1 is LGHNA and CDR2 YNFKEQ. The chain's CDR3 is CASSPADGHNSPLHF. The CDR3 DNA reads TGTGCCAGCAGCCCAGCGGACGGCCATAATTCACCCCTCCACTTT.

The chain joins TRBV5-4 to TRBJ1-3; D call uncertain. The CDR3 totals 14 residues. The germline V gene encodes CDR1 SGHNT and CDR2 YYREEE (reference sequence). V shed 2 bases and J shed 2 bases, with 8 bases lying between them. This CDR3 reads CASSFRNPGNTIYF. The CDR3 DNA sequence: TGTGCCAGCAGCTTTCGGAACCCTGGAAACACCATATATTTT.

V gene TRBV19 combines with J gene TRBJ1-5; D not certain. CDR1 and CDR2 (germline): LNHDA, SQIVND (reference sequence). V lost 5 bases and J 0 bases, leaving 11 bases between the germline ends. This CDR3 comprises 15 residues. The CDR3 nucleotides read TGTGCCAGTAGTGTACTCCCTAATAGCAATCAGCCCCAGCATTTT. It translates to CASSVLPNSNQPQHF.

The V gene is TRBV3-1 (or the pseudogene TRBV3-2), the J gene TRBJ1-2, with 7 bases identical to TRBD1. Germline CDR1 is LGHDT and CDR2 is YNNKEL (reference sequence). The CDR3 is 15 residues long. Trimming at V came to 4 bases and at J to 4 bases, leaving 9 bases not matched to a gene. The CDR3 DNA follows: TGTGCCAGCAGCCCGTCCGACAGGGCCCCCTATGGCTACACCTTC. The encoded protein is CASSPSDRAPYGYTF.

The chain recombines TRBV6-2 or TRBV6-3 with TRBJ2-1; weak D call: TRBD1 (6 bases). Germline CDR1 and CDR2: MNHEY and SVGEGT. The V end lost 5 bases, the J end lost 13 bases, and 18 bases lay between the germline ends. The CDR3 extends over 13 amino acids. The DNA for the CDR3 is TGTGCCAGCAGTATTATACAGGGTTGGATACAGTTCTTC. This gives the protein CASSIIQGWIQFF.